Listed here are 5 T cell receptor beta chains from one sample, sequenced in a study of Graves' ophthalmopathy and Graves' hyperthyroidism. Amplification targeted the TCR beta CDR3 regions, with RNA transcripts as the source material. First-round RT-PCR employed HTBI primers, with a second-round multiplex PCR after it. In TCRdb, the multiplex PCR reads were re-called with MiXCR into one record per CDR3 protein. Of over a million distinct CDR3 sequences listed, 36% are singletons. Material for sequencing was peripheral blood or thyroid tissue (not recorded which). All receptors derive from an adult man with Graves' hyperthyroidism.

The chain uses TRBV20-1 and TRBJ2-5; 9 bases are a match to TRBD2. The V and J ends lost 6 bases and 2 bases, in that order; junction bases with no gene match: 1. The CDR3 is made up of 12 amino acids. Germline V gene sequence: CDR1 DFQATT, CDR2 SNEGSKA (reference sequence). The chain's CDR3 is CSAAGGQETQYF. The CDR3 DNA reads TGCAGTGCCGCGGGAGGGCAAGAGACCCAGTACTTC.

This chain joins TRBV14 and TRBJ2-5, with D perhaps TRBD1 (6 bases). CDR1 is SGHDN, CDR2 FVKESK, per germline. The CDR3 is made up of 15 amino acids. The ends were cut back, 8 bases at V and 4 bases at J, with 20 bases in the middle. For the CDR3, the DNA is TGTGCCAGCTCACCAATGGTCCAGGGGTCAGAGACCCAGTACTTC. It is translated as CASSPMVQGSETQYF.

This clonotype has more than one count but fewer than ten. The chain recombines TRBV7-9 with TRBJ1-6; 8 bases are shared with TRBD1. V gave up 6 bases and J gave up 5 bases; unmatched junction bases: 12. This CDR3 has 17 amino acids. Germline CDR1 is SEHNR and CDR2 is FQNEAQ (reference sequence). The CDR3 protein is CASRLSGGPLDNSPLHF. Written as DNA, the CDR3 is TGTGCCAGCAGGTTGTCAGGGGGCCCCCTGGATAATTCACCCCTCCACTTT.

This clonotype was counted at least ten times. V is TRBV24-1 and J is TRBJ1-2; D not resolved. Germline values: CDR1 KGHDR, CDR2 SFDVKD. Trimming pared 4 bases from V and 7 bases from J, leaving 6 bases between. This CDR3 is built from 11 residues. The CDR3 DNA is TGTGCCACCAGTGACCTTGGTGGCTACACCTTC. Translated: CATSDLGGYTF.

CDR3 sequence: CASSQPTGSNSPLHF. The CDR3 DNA sequence: TGCGCCAGCAGCCAGCCGACAGGGTCAAATTCACCCCTCCACTTT. The rearrangement links TRBV4-1 to TRBJ1-6; 7 bases align to TRBD1. The V and J ends lost 3 bases and 7 bases, in that order; junction bases with no gene match: 6. The CDR3 has 15 residues. Germline CDR1 and CDR2: MGHRA and YSYEKL.